The next 30 T cell receptor beta chains were all read from a single sample in a study of cytomegalovirus exposure and HLA in healthy donors. Primers for the PCR totalled 60 Vbeta and 13 Jbeta. Repertoires were generated with immunoSEQ multiplex PCR, while TCRdb's copy carries only in-frame clones and drops some. The repertoire holds about 200,000 clones, with approximately 78% as singletons. Sequencing input: PBMCs. The source of these receptors is a woman between 40 and 50 years old in good health and CMV-seronegative.

The rearrangement joins TRBV27 to TRBJ2-5, with 9 bases aligning to TRBD1. The CDR3 contains 15 residues. CDR1 is MNHEY, CDR2 SMNVEV, per germline (reference sequence). V was clipped by 4 bases and J by 5 bases; unmatched bases: 8. The CDR3 DNA sequence: TGTGCCAGCAGTTCCGGGACAGGGCCTTGGGAGACCCAGTACTTC. Translation gives CASSSGTGPWETQYF.

This clone was seen only once. The chain combines TRBV11-2 with TRBJ1-3; D is uncertain. This CDR3 spans 12 amino acids. Per germline, CDR1 SGHAT and CDR2 FQNNGV. Trimming shortened V by 7 bases and J by 4 bases, and 8 bases separated the two germline ends. The CDR3 DNA reads TGTGCCAGCACTTTGCGGGGAAACACCATATATTTT. Its translation: CASTLRGNTIYF.

Only a few counts were recorded for this clone. The V and J genes are TRBV5-1 and TRBJ2-2, with 15 bases identical to TRBD2. The CDR3 sequence is 16 residues long. After removal of 7 bases from V and 2 bases from J, the junction contained 3 bases not matched to a gene. Germline V gene data show CDR1 as SGHRS and CDR2 as YFSETQ. The DNA of the CDR3 is TGCGCCAGCGTGGGACTAGCGGGAGGCAACACCGGGGAGCTGTTTTTT. It yields the protein CASVGLAGGNTGELFF.

The V and J genes are TRBV5-1 and TRBJ2-2; 7 bases agree with TRBD1. V shed 4 bases, J shed 2 bases, and the junction held 5 bases outside the gene matches. Germline V CDR1 and CDR2: SGHRS, YFSETQ. This CDR3 spans 15 amino acids. CDR3 DNA: TGCGCCAGCAGCCAGGGGGTTTTTAACACCGGGGAGCTGTTTTTT. This codes for CASSQGVFNTGELFF.

The chain uses TRBV7-8 and TRBJ2-1; 12 positions agree with TRBD2. The length of the CDR3 is 14 residues. V shed 7 bases, J shed 9 bases, and the junction held 7 bases outside the gene matches. In germline, CDR1 is SGHVS, CDR2 FQNEAQ. The CDR3: CASILAGGHAEQFF. The CDR3 region has the DNA TGTGCCAGCATCCTAGCGGGAGGGCACGCTGAGCAGTTCTTC.

The chain joins TRBV9 to TRBJ2-1; D is ambiguous. The CDR3 extends over 15 amino acids. Trimming pared 0 bases from V and 6 bases from J, leaving 13 bases between. The germline gives CDR1 SGDLS, CDR2 YYNGEE. Here the CDR3 DNA reads TGTGCCAGCAGCGTAGGTTTTGGCAGATCCAATGAGCAGTTCTTC. This codes for CASSVGFGRSNEQFF.

The chain combines TRBV6-5 with TRBJ1-2; perhaps TRBD1 as D (5 bases). CDR1 MNHEY and CDR2 SVGAGI come from the germline V gene. There are 13 residues in the CDR3. Trimming removed 2 bases from V and 4 bases from J, with 8 bases in between. CDR3 protein: CASSYDSLYGYTF. CDR3 in DNA: TGTGCCAGCAGTTACGACAGCCTCTATGGCTACACCTTC.

The chain couples TRBV27 to TRBJ1-5, with 9 positions matching TRBD1. The CDR3 covers 15 residues. V lost 5 bases and J lost 2; bases outside the gene matches: 4. Germline V CDR1 and CDR2: MNHEY, SMNVEV (reference sequence). Here the CDR3 reads CASSGGQGGNQPQHF. CDR3 in DNA: TGTGCCAGCAGTGGGGGACAGGGTGGCAATCAGCCCCAGCATTTT.

The CDR3 region has the DNA TGTGCCAGCAGCTCCCTCGGGGCTAGCGGGCATCTTGAGCAGTTCTTC. Translated: CASSSLGASGHLEQFF. V gene TRBV7-6 combines with J gene TRBJ2-1, with TRBD2 matching 8 bases. Germline V gene lookup returns CDR1 SGHVS and CDR2 FNYEAQ. Trimming at V came to 4 bases and at J to 9 bases, leaving 14 bases not matched to a gene. The CDR3 is 16 amino acids. The full variable domain, its missing parts supplied by reference TRBV7-6 and TRBJ2-1, is GAGVSQSPRYKVTKRGQDVALRCDPISGHVSLYWYRQALGQGPEFLTYFNYEAQQDKSGLPNDRFSAERPEGSISTLTIQRTEQRDSAMYRCASSSLGASGHLEQFFGPGTRLTVL.

The chain uses TRBV5-6 and TRBJ2-3, with D possibly TRBD1 on 5 matching bases. CDR3 length equals 15 residues. V was shortened by 5 bases and J by 2 bases, with 15 bases between the two germline ends. Looked up from germline, CDR1 is SGHDT and CDR2 is YYEEEE. The CDR3 reads CASRYRSMATDTQYF. The CDR3 bases are TGTGCCAGCAGATACAGGTCGATGGCCACAGATACGCAGTATTTT.

The chain links TRBV9 to TRBJ1-3; D is undetermined. V was shortened by 0 bases and J by 8 bases, with 12 bases between the two germline ends. In germline, CDR1 is SGDLS, CDR2 YYNGEE. The CDR3 runs to 14 residues. As DNA, the CDR3 is TGTGCCAGCAGCGTAGACAGCCGCGGGGACACCATATATTTT. Encoded protein: CASSVDSRGDTIYF.

This clone has more than one count but fewer than ten. V and J are TRBV11-2 and TRBJ1-1; no definite D call. This CDR3 comprises 12 residues. Germline-derived CDR1 and CDR2 are SGHAT and FQNNGV. Trimming shortened V by 5 bases and J by 5 bases, and 9 bases separated the two germline ends. DNA of the CDR3: TGTGCCAGCAGCGAGGTTCGGACTGAAGCTTTCTTT. It codes for CASSEVRTEAFF. The whole variable domain, remainder taken from reference TRBV11-2 and TRBJ1-1, is EAGVAQSPRYKIIEKRQSVAFWCNPISGHATLYWYQQILGQGPKLLIQFQNNGVVDDSQLPKDRFSAERLKGVDSTLKIQPAKLEDSAVYLCASSEVRTEAFFGQGTRLTVV.

This sequence joins TRBV23-1 and TRBJ2-2; 7 positions match TRBD1. TRBV23-1 is reported as an ORF; its role is uncertain. V shed 0 bases and J 2 bases; nucleotides not matched to a gene: 12. The CDR3 runs to 19 residues. CDR3 DNA sequence: TGCGCCAGCAGTCAATCGTTGGTCGGGACAGAAAAAAACACCGGGGAGCTGTTTTTT. Its translation: CASSQSLVGTEKNTGELFF.

CDR3 amino acids: CASSESKQVGGGGGQPQHF. CDR3 DNA: TGCGCCAGCAGTGAGTCGAAACAGGTTGGCGGCGGGGGTGGTCAGCCCCAGCATTTT. V gene TRBV10-1 combines with J gene TRBJ1-5; tentative D call: TRBD1 (5 bases). The CDR3 is made up of 19 amino acids. The ends were cut back, 0 bases at V and 6 bases at J, with 24 bases in the middle. CDR1 is WNHNN, CDR2 SYGVQD, per germline (reference sequence).

The rearrangement joins TRBV5-6 to TRBJ1-4, with D perhaps matching TRBD1 (6 bases). The CDR3 has 16 amino acids. Germline V gene lookup returns CDR1 SGHDT and CDR2 YYEEEE. V shed 4 bases and J shed 7 bases, with 20 bases lying between them. The CDR3 loop is CASSRGTGLKLEKLFF. For the CDR3, the DNA is TGTGCCAGCAGCCGAGGAACAGGGCTGAAGCTTGAAAAACTGTTTTTT.

The V and J genes are TRBV15 and TRBJ1-5, with D possibly being TRBD1 (6 bases). The V gene lost 5 bases and the J gene lost 6 bases, with 17 bases spanning the gap. From germline, CDR1 is LNHNV and CDR2 YYDKDF (reference sequence). The CDR3 is 15 amino acids. CDR3 amino acids: CATSSQGGAVQPQHF. The CDR3 DNA sequence: TGTGCCACCAGCTCACAAGGGGGGGCCGTTCAGCCCCAGCATTTT.

This clone was seen a handful of times. The chain is built from TRBV30 and TRBJ2-3; a weak D match, TRBD2 (6 bases). Deletions cut 3 bases from V and 12 bases from J, with 13 bases between. The length of the CDR3 is 11 residues. Per the germline V gene, CDR1 is GTSNPN and CDR2 is SVGIG (reference sequence). The CDR3 here is CAWRAGTSQYF. CDR3 DNA: TGTGCCTGGAGAGCGGGTACCAGCCAGTATTTT.

For this clone: The sample contains more than one DNA sequence encoding this CDR3. The chain links TRBV19 to TRBJ1-5, with D perhaps matching TRBD1 (5 bases). CDR1 and CDR2 (germline): LNHDA, SQIVND (reference sequence). Trimming cost V 5 bases and J 1 base, with 9 bases left between them. This CDR3 comprises 14 residues. CDR3 DNA: TGTGCCAGTAGTTTTGGGGGGAGCAATCAGCCCCAGCATTTT. Protein product: CASSFGGSNQPQHF.

This sequence joins TRBV15 and TRBJ2-7, with TRBD2 identical over 12 bases. V lost 3 bases to trimming and J lost 1 base; unmatched junction nucleotides: 10. From germline, CDR1 is LNHNV and CDR2 YYDKDF (reference sequence). This CDR3 contains 18 residues. In DNA form, the CDR3 reads TGTGCCACCAGCAGGAGGGCCGGACTAGCGGGACGTTCCTACGAGCAGTACTTC. The encoded protein is CATSRRAGLAGRSYEQYF.

The chain joins TRBV27 to TRBJ2-7, with 11 bases aligning to TRBD2. This CDR3 region has 16 residues. CDR1 is MNHEY and CDR2 is SMNVEV in the germline V gene (reference sequence). V was clipped by 6 bases and J by 3 bases; unmatched bases: 10. The CDR3 DNA sequence: TGTGCCAGCAGAGGCGGGACTAGCGGTCTAGACTACGAGCAGTACTTC. Its translation: CASRGGTSGLDYEQYF.

The chain joins TRBV6-1 to TRBJ1-2, with unresolved D. The length of the CDR3 is 13 residues. Germline CDR1 and CDR2: MNHNS and SASEGT. Trimming removed 10 bases from V and 5 bases from J, with 17 bases in between. DNA for the CDR3: TGTGCCACCATTAGGACTTTGGGGTATGGCTACACCTTC. It specifies CATIRTLGYGYTF.

The J gene is TRBJ2-1, the V gene TRBV7-9, with D possibly TRBD2 on 7 matching bases. Germline V gives CDR1 SEHNR, CDR2 FQNEAQ (reference sequence). V was clipped by 7 bases and J by 11 bases, with 15 bases between them. This CDR3 comprises 12 residues. The CDR3 is CASTSGGGQQFF. The CDR3 DNA sequence: TGTGCCAGCACCAGCGGCGGGGGCCAGCAGTTCTTC.

The rearrangement joins TRBV10-3 to TRBJ2-3; 8 bases are a match to TRBD1. With 3 bases clipped from V and 3 bases from J, the junction kept 8 bases outside the gene matches. The CDR3 has 16 amino acids. CDR1 ENHRY and CDR2 SYGVKD come from the germline V gene. CDR3 sequence reads: CAISDRVGQGTDTQYF. CDR3 nucleotide sequence: TGTGCCATCAGTGACCGGGTTGGACAGGGAACAGATACGCAGTATTTT.

The V gene is TRBV6-4, the J gene TRBJ2-1; 10 positions agree with TRBD2. Trimming took 4 bases from V and 5 from J; bases not matched to a gene: 8. CDR1 is MRHNA, CDR2 SNTAGT, per germline. The CDR3 has 16 residues. CDR3 sequence (DNA): TGTGCCAGCAGTGGCCAGCCGGGACTAGCGAACAATGAGCAGTTCTTC. Protein: CASSGQPGLANNEQFF.

The J gene is TRBJ2-5, the V gene TRBV28, with a possible D match to TRBD1 (5 bases). V lost 6 bases, J lost 0 bases, and 23 bases lay in between. Germline lookup yields CDR1 MDHEN and CDR2 SYDVKM. This CDR3 region has 18 residues. CDR3 region: CASSVPPQTSGYQETQYF. As DNA, the CDR3 is TGTGCCAGCAGCGTTCCCCCGCAAACCTCAGGGTACCAAGAGACCCAGTACTTC.

The chain combines TRBV14 with TRBJ1-4; a weak D match, TRBD1 (5 bases). Trimming took off 0 bases at V and 6 bases at J, with 11 bases between the two ends. This CDR3 is 15 amino acids long. Germline V gene sequence: CDR1 SGHDN, CDR2 FVKESK. CDR3 nucleotide sequence: TGTGCCAGCAGCCAAGATTTTGGGGCGGATGAAAAACTGTTTTTT. Protein sequence: CASSQDFGADEKLFF.

The chain combines TRBV10-3 with TRBJ2-2, with TRBD1 as a possible D gene (5 bases). CDR3 length equals 13 residues. The V gene's germline CDR1 is ENHRY and CDR2 SYGVKD. The V end was cut by 9 bases, the J end by 3 bases, with 11 bases between. The CDR3 coding sequence is TGTGCCATTTCTAAAGGGGACACCGGGGAGCTGTTTTTT. It yields the protein CAISKGDTGELFF.

The chain combines TRBV5-4 with TRBJ2-5; 10 bases align to TRBD1. This CDR3 spans 15 amino acids. The germline CDR1 and CDR2 sequences are SGHNT and YYREEE (reference sequence). The ends lost 4 bases at V and 5 bases at J; junction bases unmatched: 8. The CDR3 DNA reads as TGTGCCAGCAGCGCCGGGACAGGGGCGACGGAGACCCAGTACTTC. Amino acid sequence: CASSAGTGATETQYF. Complete variable domain (other parts from reference TRBV5-4 and TRBJ2-5): ETGVTQSPTHLIKTRGQQVTLRCSSQSGHNTVSWYQQALGQGPQFIFQYYREEENGRGNFPPRFSGLQFPNYSSELNVNALELDDSALYLCASSAGTGATETQYFGPGTRLLVL.

The rearrangement links TRBV7-3 to TRBJ1-3, with TRBD1 matching over 7 bases. The CDR3 consists of 13 residues. Germline assignment: CDR1 SGHTA and CDR2 FQGTGA. J was trimmed by 5 bases and V by 5 bases; bases with no gene match: 3. CDR3 region: CASSPGQRNTIYF. CDR3 in DNA: TGTGCCAGCAGCCCGGGACAGAGAAACACCATATATTTT.

The rearrangement links TRBV7-9 to TRBJ2-3, with 11 bases fitting TRBD2. CDR1 SEHNR and CDR2 FQNEAQ come from the germline V gene (reference sequence). J gave up 5 bases and V 0 bases, and 7 bases lay outside the gene matches. This CDR3 contains 17 residues. DNA of the CDR3: TGTGCCAGCAGCTTAGCTGGTAGCGGGAGGGCCGGAGATACGCAGTATTTT. Translated: CASSLAGSGRAGDTQYF.